The 4 T cell receptor beta chains below come from one sample, sequenced in a study of shared clonotypes between healthy human individuals. Sequencing used immunoSEQ multiplex PCR; TCRdb keeps in-frame clones, though not all of them. The table shows about 2.4 million clones, with around 90% occurring only once. The source material was naive CD4+ T cells sorted from blood. Subset defined: CD45RA+ positively selected. All receptors come from a man between 18 and 29 years old in good health.

The gene calls are TRBV5-6 and TRBJ2-2, with D perhaps TRBD1 or TRBD2 (5 bases each). The CDR3 runs 13 residues. Looked up from germline, CDR1 is SGHDT and CDR2 is YYEEEE. Trimming pared 5 bases from V and 8 bases from J, leaving 13 bases between. In DNA, the CDR3 is TGTGCCAGCAGTAGCGTCTCAGGGGGGGAGCTGTTTTTT. Translated, it gives CASSSVSGGELFF. Full variable domain (missing parts from reference TRBV5-6 and TRBJ2-2): DAGVTQSPTHLIKTRGQQVTLRCSPKSGHDTVSWYQQALGQGPQFIFQYYEEEERQRGNFPDRFSGHQFPNYSSELNVNALLLGDSALYLCASSSVSGGELFFGEGSRLTVL.

The chain joins TRBV6-5 to TRBJ2-2; D unresolved. The V gene's germline CDR1 is MNHEY and CDR2 SVGAGI. There are 14 residues in the CDR3. Trimming pared 0 bases from V and 7 bases from J, leaving 9 bases between. The CDR3 spells CASSYSKGIGELFF. CDR3 nucleotides: TGTGCCAGCAGTTACTCGAAGGGTATCGGGGAGCTGTTTTTT.

V is TRBV25-1 and J is TRBJ2-2, with 7 bases fitting TRBD2. The junction had 7 bases not matched to a gene; V was cut back by 3 bases and J by 6 bases. Germline assignment: CDR1 MGHDK and CDR2 SYGVNS. This CDR3 has 15 residues. This CDR3 reads CASSDAGEASGELFF. The CDR3 region has the DNA TGTGCCAGCAGTGACGCGGGAGAGGCTTCCGGGGAGCTGTTTTTT.

V and J are TRBV11-2 and TRBJ1-5; no clear D. Germline loops: CDR1 SGHAT, CDR2 FQNNGV. The CDR3 covers 16 residues. V lost 5 bases and J 2 bases, leaving 16 bases between the germline ends. The CDR3 sequence: CASSAAGPGGNQPQHF. The CDR3, as DNA: TGTGCCAGCAGCGCCGCCGGTCCTGGGGGCAATCAGCCCCAGCATTTT.